The 5 T cell receptor beta chains below were found in one sample sequenced in a study of blood T cell repertoires in COVID-19. This table comes from immunoSEQ multiplex PCR, and its TCRdb copy is limited to in-frame clones, with some not included. The sample includes 490,000 or so clones, approximately 90% of them seen just once. The specimen sequenced was PBMCs or T cells enriched from blood (not recorded which). These TCRs come from an older woman who had recovered from COVID-19.

This chain connects TRBV4-1 to TRBJ2-1, with 8 bases aligning to TRBD2. V shed 3 bases, J shed 3 bases, and the junction held 1 base outside the gene matches. The CDR3 sequence is 14 residues long. Germline V gene data show CDR1 as MGHRA and CDR2 as YSYEKL. DNA for the CDR3: TGCGCCAGCAGCCAGCGGGGGGACTACAATGAGCAGTTCTTC. This gives the protein CASSQRGDYNEQFF.

This chain connects TRBV19 to TRBJ1-5, with D maybe TRBD1 (5 bases). In germline, CDR1 is LNHDA, CDR2 SQIVND (reference sequence). The CDR3 spans 14 residues. V was trimmed by 0 bases and J by 6 bases, leaving 9 bases between them. The CDR3 coding sequence is TGTGCCAGTAGTATAGAGCAGGGAGGTCAGCCCCAGCATTTT. This translates into CASSIEQGGQPQHF.

The CDR3 DNA reads as TGCAGCGTTGCCAAGACAGGGGGAGGCGGCTACACCTTC. It is translated as CSVAKTGGGGYTF. The chain carries TRBV29-1 and TRBJ1-2; 9 bases are shared with TRBD1. V trimming: 4 bases; J trimming: 8 bases; junction bases outside the gene matches: 8. This CDR3 is 13 amino acids long. CDR1 is SQVTM and CDR2 is ANQGSEA in the germline V gene.

This rearrangement joins TRBV10-3 to TRBJ1-1, with a possible D match to TRBD1 (5 bases). Germline assignment: CDR1 ENHRY and CDR2 SYGVKD. Trimming removed 0 bases from V and 4 bases from J, with 6 bases in between. There are 13 residues in the CDR3. The CDR3 nucleotides are TGTGCCATCAGTGAGTCAGGGGTCACTGAAGCTTTCTTT. Translating it yields CAISESGVTEAFF.

The V and J genes are TRBV2 and TRBJ2-2; 15 bases align to TRBD2. This CDR3 is built from 15 residues. J lost 7 bases, V lost 5 bases, and 2 bases had no gene match. Germline CDR1 is SNHLY and CDR2 is FYNNEI. The CDR3 DNA reads as TGTGCCAGCAGTCGGACTAGCGGGGGGGGCGGGGAGCTGTTTTTT. It encodes CASSRTSGGGGELFF. Full variable domain (rest looked up from reference TRBV2 and TRBJ2-2): EPEVTQTPSHQVTQMGQEVILRCVPISNHLYFYWYRQILGQKVEFLVSFYNNEISEKSEIFDDQFSVERPDGSNFTLKIRSTKLEDSAMYFCASSRTSGGGGELFFGEGSRLTVL.